Sequencing of this T cell receptor (beta chain) was carried out in a study of shared clonotypes between healthy human individuals. In germline, CDR1 is SNHLY, CDR2 FYNNEI. This CDR3 is built from 13 residues. Trimming took 5 bases from V and 2 from J, leaving 9 bases between them. Profiled with immunoSEQ multiplex PCR; TCRdb holds only in-frame clones, not every one. The sample lists roughly 1,500,000 clones; 98% to 99% were seen once. The TCR sequence derives from a young man in good health. The rearrangement uses TRBV2 and TRBJ2-5, with D unresolved. Sequencing input: naive CD4+ T cells sorted from blood. As to subset: CD45RA+ positively selected. The CDR3 DNA is TGTGCCAGCAGTTATAGCAGACAAGAGACCCAGTACTTC. It yields the protein CASSYSRQETQYF.